The 20 T cell receptor beta chains in this list originate from one sample, sequenced in a study of shared clonotypes between healthy human individuals. Some clones are missing from TCRdb's copy, which holds only in-frame ones; the method was immunoSEQ multiplex PCR. There are over 1.4 million clones in the sample; approximately 96% occur only once, and 0.95% to 1.5% lies in the top ten. The specimen sequenced was naive CD4+ T cells sorted from blood. The subset was: CD45RA+ positively selected. Receptors originate from a man aged 30 to 39 in good health.

This clone was recorded only once. This chain's CDR3 is CASSFSGRSYEQYF. The CDR3 nucleotides are TGTGCCAGCAGCTTCTCAGGGAGGTCCTACGAGCAGTACTTC. This chain uses TRBV7-9 with TRBJ2-7, with D maybe TRBD2 (6 bases). This CDR3 region has 14 residues. Germline CDR1 SEHNR, CDR2 FQNEAQ (reference sequence). Trimming left V 3 bases short and J 1 base short, with 10 bases between.

This sequence joins TRBV29-1 and TRBJ2-5; the match to TRBD2 covers 7 bases. There are 13 residues in the CDR3. CDR1 and CDR2 from the germline V gene are SQVTM and ANQGSEA. Unmatched junction bases numbered 5, after V lost 6 bases and J lost 1 base. CDR3 nucleotide sequence: TGCAGCGTCGCAGCTAGCGGCCAAGAGACCCAGTACTTC. Amino acids: CSVAASGQETQYF.

This chain joins TRBV29-1 and TRBJ2-1; TRBD1 might be the D (6 bases). CDR1 is SQVTM and CDR2 is ANQGSEA in the germline V gene. The length of the CDR3 is 14 residues. V lost 4 bases to trimming and J lost 8 bases, with 18 bases between them. CDR3 residues: CSVVSWGPGDEQFF. The CDR3 region has the DNA TGCAGCGTTGTCTCGTGGGGGCCTGGGGATGAGCAGTTCTTC.

The chain links TRBV19 to TRBJ1-2; 7 bases match TRBD1. After removal of 6 bases from V and 5 bases from J, the junction contained 6 bases not matched to a gene. This CDR3 region has 13 residues. The germline V gene has CDR1 LNHDA and CDR2 SQIVND (reference sequence). In nucleotides, the CDR3 is TGTGCCAGTAGCAGGGGGTTTGGGTATGGCTACACCTTC. This codes for CASSRGFGYGYTF.

The V gene is TRBV4-3, the J gene TRBJ2-3, with TRBD2 matching 11 bases. The CDR3 spans 19 residues. Losses at the gene ends were 2 bases for V and 3 bases for J; bases not matched to a gene: 13. Germline V CDR1 and CDR2: LGHNA, YSLEER. CDR3 residues: CASSQLAGGPSGMTDTQYF. The DNA for the CDR3 is TGCGCCAGCAGCCAACTAGCGGGAGGACCCTCCGGTATGACAGATACGCAGTATTTT.

The chain couples TRBV19 to TRBJ2-7; the D is unclear. Trimming cost V 8 bases and J 5 bases, with 7 bases left between them. The CDR3 runs 10 residues. The germline V gene encodes CDR1 LNHDA and CDR2 SQIVND (reference sequence). The DNA for the CDR3 is TGTGCCAGTGGCGAGGACGAGCAGTACTTC. This codes for CASGEDEQYF.

J is TRBJ1-5 and V is TRBV5-6, with D possibly TRBD1 on 6 matching bases. V was clipped by 0 bases and J by 2 bases, with 9 bases between them. Germline CDR1 and CDR2: SGHDT and YYEEEE. This CDR3 is 15 amino acids long. The DNA for the CDR3 is TGTGCCAGCAGCTTGGACAGGGCTGGCAATCAGCCCCAGCATTTT. The encoded protein is CASSLDRAGNQPQHF.

The chain combines TRBV7-2 with TRBJ2-3; unclear D gene. Per germline, CDR1 SGHTA and CDR2 FQGNSA. CDR3 length: 14 amino acids. Trimming cost V 1 base and J 6 bases, with 11 bases left between them. The CDR3 DNA reads TGTGCCAGCAGCTTAGGTCTAAGGCGGGATACGCAGTATTTT. This gives the protein CASSLGLRRDTQYF. Variable domain in full (rest from reference TRBV7-2 and TRBJ2-3): GAGVSQSPSNKVTEKGKDVELRCDPISGHTALYWYRQSLGQGLEFLIYFQGNSAPDKSGLPSDRFSAERTGGSVSTLTIQRTQQEDSAVYLCASSLGLRRDTQYFGPGTRLTVL.

This chain joins TRBV19 and TRBJ1-2; TRBD1 is a possible D gene (6 bases). Germline V gene sequence: CDR1 LNHDA, CDR2 SQIVND (reference sequence). V was pared by 7 bases and J by 2 bases, with 17 bases between. The CDR3 runs to 15 residues. The CDR3 DNA reads TGTGCCAGTACACCACCGGGACATGGGAACTATGGCTACACCTTC. Residues: CASTPPGHGNYGYTF.

The rearrangement joins TRBV10-3 to TRBJ1-5, with D uncertain. Between the trimmed V and J ends, which lost 7 bases and 10 bases, there was a span of 17 bases. Germline lookup yields CDR1 ENHRY and CDR2 SYGVKD. The CDR3 is made up of 13 amino acids. The DNA of the CDR3 is TGTGCCATCACCGAGAGGCTTACTCGCCCCCAGCATTTT. Protein: CAITERLTRPQHF.

V gene TRBV7-6 combines with J gene TRBJ2-1, with 9 bases fitting TRBD2. Germline values: CDR1 SGHVS, CDR2 FNYEAQ. J lost 4 bases, V lost 1 base, and 5 bases had no gene match. The CDR3 spans 16 residues. CDR3 bases: TGTGCCAGCAGCTTAGTCGCCACTAGCGGGTACAATGAGCAGTTCTTC. Residues: CASSLVATSGYNEQFF.

The chain combines TRBV19 with TRBJ2-7, with TRBD2 matching 7 bases. From germline, CDR1 is LNHDA and CDR2 SQIVND (reference sequence). V lost 3 bases and J lost 0; bases outside the gene matches: 5. The CDR3 spans 15 residues. CDR3 nucleotide sequence: TGTGCCAGTAGTATTACCGGGGGGAGCTCCTACGAGCAGTACTTC. Protein product: CASSITGGSSYEQYF. Full variable domain (outside the CDR3, taken from reference TRBV19 and TRBJ2-7): DGGITQSPKYLFRKEGQNVTLSCEQNLNHDAMYWYRQDPGQGLRLIYYSQIVNDFQKGDIAEGYSVSREKKESFPLTVTSAQKNPTAFYLCASSITGGSSYEQYFGPGTRLTVT.

The rearrangement uses TRBV9 and TRBJ2-3; D might be TRBD2 (5 bases). V was shortened by 3 bases and J by 1 base, with 12 bases between the two germline ends. Germline V gene sequence: CDR1 SGDLS, CDR2 YYNGEE. This CDR3 is built from 15 residues. CDR3: CASSAFSSGTDTQYF. CDR3 coding DNA: TGTGCCAGCAGCGCCTTTAGTAGCGGCACAGATACGCAGTATTTT.

V is TRBV19 and J is TRBJ2-7, with TRBD1 as a possible D gene (6 bases). Trimming removed 1 base from V and 5 bases from J, with 9 bases in between. CDR1 and CDR2 (germline): LNHDA, SQIVND (reference sequence). The CDR3 consists of 13 residues. DNA for the CDR3: TGTGCCAGTAGTATAGGCAGGGGCCACGAGCAGTACTTC. Protein: CASSIGRGHEQYF.

In DNA form, the CDR3 reads TGCGCCAGCAGCTTGGTGAGGTTTGAGACCCAGTACTTC. It encodes CASSLVRFETQYF. The V call is TRBV5-1, the J call TRBJ2-5; no reliable D call. The V end was cut by 0 bases, the J end by 5 bases, with 8 bases between. The germline V gene has CDR1 SGHRS and CDR2 YFSETQ. This CDR3 is built from 13 residues.

As to this clone: This sample includes further DNA sequences coding for the same CDR3. This chain uses TRBV18 with TRBJ2-1; D may be TRBD1 (5 bases). CDR1 is KGHSH and CDR2 is LQKENI in the germline V gene. Trimming pared 3 bases from V and 6 bases from J, leaving 9 bases between. The CDR3 sequence is 13 residues long. This CDR3 is CASSPQGVNEQFF. For the CDR3, the DNA is TGTGCCAGCTCACCGCAAGGGGTCAATGAGCAGTTCTTC.

This clone was seen only once. The rearrangement links TRBV28 to TRBJ2-7; TRBD2 might be the D (7 bases). V lost 8 bases and J 3 bases, leaving 14 bases between the germline ends. The germline CDR1 and CDR2 sequences are MDHEN and SYDVKM. The CDR3 consists of 13 residues. The CDR3 sequence is CASGRGRNYEQYF. The DNA for the CDR3 is TGTGCCAGCGGGAGGGGGAGAAACTACGAGCAGTACTTC.

For this clone: The sample contains more than one DNA sequence encoding this CDR3. The V and J genes are TRBV5-1 and TRBJ2-7; TRBD2 aligns across 16 bases. The CDR3 totals 16 residues. V lost 4 bases and J lost 4; bases outside the gene matches: 5. CDR1 is SGHRS and CDR2 is YFSETQ in the germline V gene. CDR3 loop: CASSPGTSGRVYEQYF. In nucleotides, the CDR3 is TGCGCCAGCAGCCCGGGGACTAGCGGGAGGGTTTACGAGCAGTACTTC.

This chain links TRBV2 with TRBJ1-4; a possible D gene is TRBD1 (5 bases). Trimming cost V 6 bases and J 2 bases, with 7 bases left between them. CDR1 and CDR2 (germline): SNHLY, FYNNEI. This CDR3 has 13 residues. This chain's CDR3 is CASRRDTNEKLFF. The CDR3 nucleotides are TGTGCCAGCAGACGGGACACTAATGAAAAACTGTTTTTT.

The gene calls are TRBV19 and TRBJ1-1; D not resolved. The CDR3 is 13 residues long. In germline, CDR1 is LNHDA, CDR2 SQIVND (reference sequence). Trimming removed 4 bases from V and 1 base from J, with 7 bases in between. The CDR3 reads CASSNKPNTEAFF. Written as DNA, the CDR3 is TGTGCCAGTAGTAATAAACCGAACACTGAAGCTTTCTTT.